The 10 T cell receptor beta chains below come from one sample, sequenced in a study of blood T cell repertoires in COVID-19. The assay was immunoSEQ multiplex PCR, and TCRdb's table has in-frame clones only and misses some. The sample lists just over 95,000 clones, about 81% occurring once. The sample consisted of peripheral blood. These receptors were obtained from a man between 60 and 75 years old with acute or convalescent COVID-19.

The J gene is TRBJ2-3, the V gene TRBV24-1; a weak D match, TRBD2 (5 bases). V was pared by 3 bases and J by 0 bases, with 9 bases between. CDR1 is KGHDR and CDR2 is SFDVKD in the germline V gene. CDR3 length: 15 amino acids. CDR3 DNA sequence: TGTGCCACCAGTGATAGCGGATCTAGCACAGATACGCAGTATTTT. Its translation is CATSDSGSSTDTQYF.

The chain employs TRBV11-2 and TRBJ1-2, with D possibly TRBD1 on 6 matching bases. Per the germline V gene, CDR1 is SGHAT and CDR2 is FQNNGV. V was clipped by 5 bases and J by 6 bases, with 19 bases between them. The CDR3 has 15 residues. The CDR3 bases are TGTGCCAGCAGCCTAAGGGGGGGGGCTGATGATGGCTACACCTTC. The encoded protein is CASSLRGGADDGYTF.

This clone was counted only a few times. This rearrangement joins TRBV5-6 to TRBJ2-5; TRBD2 is a possible D gene (6 bases). The V gene's germline CDR1 is SGHDT and CDR2 YYEEEE. CDR3 length: 14 residues. V was pared by 2 bases and J by 5 bases, with 13 bases between. As DNA, the CDR3 is TGTGCCAGCAGCTTCGGGACTTCGGAGGAGACCCAGTACTTC. This codes for CASSFGTSEETQYF.

This chain connects TRBV18 to TRBJ1-4, with D hard to call. This CDR3 is 16 amino acids long. Deletions cut 3 bases from V and 7 bases from J, with 18 bases between. Looked up from germline, CDR1 is KGHSH and CDR2 is LQKENI. CDR3 bases: TGTGCCAGCTCACCGGCGGGGTTGGCTATGGTTGAAAAACTGTTTTTT. This gives the protein CASSPAGLAMVEKLFF. Variable domain in full (rest from reference TRBV18 and TRBJ1-4): NAGVMQNPRHLVRRRGQEARLRCSPMKGHSHVYWYRQLPEEGLKFMVYLQKENIIDESGMPKERFSAEFPKEGPSILRIQQVVRGDSAAYFCASSPAGLAMVEKLFFGSGTQLSVL.

The genes are TRBV29-1 and TRBJ2-2; 11 bases are shared with TRBD2. CDR1 SQVTM and CDR2 ANQGSEA come from the germline V gene. The CDR3 loop spans 13 amino acids. V trimming: 6 bases; J trimming: 7 bases; junction bases outside the gene matches: 4. CDR3 in amino acids: CSVDGLAGGELFF. CDR3 DNA sequence: TGCAGCGTAGACGGACTAGCGGGCGGGGAGCTGTTTTTT.

The genes are TRBV10-1 and TRBJ2-3, with 10 positions matching TRBD1. After removal of 4 bases from V and 4 bases from J, the junction contained 8 bases not matched to a gene. CDR1 WNHNN and CDR2 SYGVQD come from the germline V gene (reference sequence). The CDR3 loop spans 16 amino acids. The chain's CDR3 is CASSGGTGVWADTQYF. The CDR3 DNA reads TGCGCCAGCAGTGGCGGGACAGGGGTGTGGGCAGATACGCAGTATTTT.

This chain connects TRBV19 to TRBJ1-4; TRBD1 matches 7 bases. Germline CDR1 and CDR2: LNHDA and SQIVND (reference sequence). Germline trimming cut 6 bases from V and 0 bases from J; bases unmatched to any gene: 4. The CDR3 has 15 amino acids. CDR3 DNA: TGTGCCAGTAGCAAGACAGGGTCAACTAATGAAAAACTGTTTTTT. Amino acids: CASSKTGSTNEKLFF.

This chain links TRBV24-1 with TRBJ1-5; 8 positions agree with TRBD1. CDR1 and CDR2 (germline): KGHDR, SFDVKD. This CDR3 contains 16 residues. After removal of 4 bases from V and 9 bases from J, the junction contained 13 bases not matched to a gene. The CDR3 coding sequence is TGTGCCACCAGTGACCGGGACAGGTTTTTGGAAGGGCCCCAGCATTTT. This translates into CATSDRDRFLEGPQHF.

The rearrangement links TRBV19 to TRBJ1-4; 7 nucleotides agree with TRBD1. Germline V gene lookup returns CDR1 LNHDA and CDR2 SQIVND (reference sequence). This CDR3 is built from 14 residues. V shed 7 bases, J shed 8 bases, and the junction held 10 bases outside the gene matches. Written as DNA, the CDR3 is TGTGCCAGTACTCCGACGCACAGGGGAGAAAAACTGTTTTTT. Residues: CASTPTHRGEKLFF.

In this sample, this clone turned up a few times. This sequence joins TRBV19 and TRBJ1-1, with 10 positions matching TRBD1. This CDR3 region has 15 residues. Germline assignment: CDR1 LNHDA and CDR2 SQIVND (reference sequence). V dropped 7 bases and J dropped 4; count of bases not matched to a gene: 9. DNA for the CDR3: TGTGCCAGTATCAGGACAGGGGGAACGGGCACTGAAGCTTTCTTT. This gives the protein CASIRTGGTGTEAFF.